This T cell receptor (beta chain) is drawn from a study of early T cells in non-severe SARS-CoV-2 infection. Study at large: It was bulk RNA from unsorted whole blood that was sequenced, and the chains were unpaired. Findings and limits, study-wide: VDJdb matching skewed toward anti-spike CD8 responses, missing private and CD4 specificities.

MiXCR, run by TCRdb on the 5' RACE reads, gives a single entry per CDR3 protein. The data contain about 25,000 distinct CDR3 sequences, roughly 6% of them singletons. This clonotype was detected once. Its antigen remains unidentified. The TCR sequence derives from an adult who was a healthcare worker with PCR-confirmed SARS-CoV-2 infection or an uninfected control (not recorded which). Sample: whole blood.

CDR3 DNA sequence: TGTGCCAGCACCTCCCGGGACATTTCCTACAATGAGCAGTTCTTC. Its protein product is CASTSRDISYNEQFF. The V gene is TRBV7-9, the J gene TRBJ2-1; weak D call: TRBD1 (6 bases). Germline CDR1 SEHNR, CDR2 FQNEAQ (reference sequence). The length of the CDR3 is 15 residues. Trimming removed 7 bases from V and 1 base from J, with 14 bases in between.